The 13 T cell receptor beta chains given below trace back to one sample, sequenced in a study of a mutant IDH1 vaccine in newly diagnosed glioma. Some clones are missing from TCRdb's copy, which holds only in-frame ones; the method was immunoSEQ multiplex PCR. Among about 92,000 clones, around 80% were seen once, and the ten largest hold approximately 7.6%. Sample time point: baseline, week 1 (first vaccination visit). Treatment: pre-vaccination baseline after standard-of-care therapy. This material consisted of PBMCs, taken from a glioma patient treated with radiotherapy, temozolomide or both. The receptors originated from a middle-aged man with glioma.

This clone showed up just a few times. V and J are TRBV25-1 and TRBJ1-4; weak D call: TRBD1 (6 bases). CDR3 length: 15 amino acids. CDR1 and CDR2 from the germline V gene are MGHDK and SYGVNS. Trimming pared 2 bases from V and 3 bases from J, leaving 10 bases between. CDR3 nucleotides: TGTGCCAGCAGTGAACACGGGGGCGCTAATGAAAAACTGTTTTTT. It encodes CASSEHGGANEKLFF. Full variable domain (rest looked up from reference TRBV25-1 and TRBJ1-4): EADIYQTPRYLVIGTGKKITLECSQTMGHDKMYWYQQDPGMELHLIHYSYGVNSTEKGDLSSESTVSRIRTEHFPLTLESARPSHTSQYLCASSEHGGANEKLFFGSGTQLSVL.

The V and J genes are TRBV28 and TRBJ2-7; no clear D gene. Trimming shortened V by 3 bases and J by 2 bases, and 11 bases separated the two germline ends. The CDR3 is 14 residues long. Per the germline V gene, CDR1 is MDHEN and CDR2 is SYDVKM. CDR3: CASSFQALPYEQYF. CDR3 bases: TGTGCCAGCAGTTTCCAGGCTCTACCCTACGAGCAGTACTTC.

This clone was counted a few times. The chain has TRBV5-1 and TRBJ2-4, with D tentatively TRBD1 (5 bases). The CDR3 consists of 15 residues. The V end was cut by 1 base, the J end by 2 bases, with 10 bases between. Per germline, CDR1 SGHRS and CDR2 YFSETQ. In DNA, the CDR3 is TGCGCCAGCAGCTTGATGGACATTTCCAAAAACATTCAGTACTTC. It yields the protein CASSLMDISKNIQYF.

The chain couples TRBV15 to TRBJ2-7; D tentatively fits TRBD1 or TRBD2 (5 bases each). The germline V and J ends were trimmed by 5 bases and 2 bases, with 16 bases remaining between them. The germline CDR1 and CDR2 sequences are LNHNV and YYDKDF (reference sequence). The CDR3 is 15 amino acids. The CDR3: CATSPLGETTYEQYF. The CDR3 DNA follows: TGTGCCACCAGCCCTTTGGGGGAGACTACCTACGAGCAGTACTTC.

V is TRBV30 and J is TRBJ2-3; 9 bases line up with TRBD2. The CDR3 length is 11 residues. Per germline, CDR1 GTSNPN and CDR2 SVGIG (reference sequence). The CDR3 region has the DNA TGTCTAGCGGGACGCACAGATACGCAGTATTTT. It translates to CLAGRTDTQYF.

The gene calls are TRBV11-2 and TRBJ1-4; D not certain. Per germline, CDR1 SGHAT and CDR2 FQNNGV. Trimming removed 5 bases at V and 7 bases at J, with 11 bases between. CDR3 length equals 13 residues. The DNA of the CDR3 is TGTGCCAGCAGCCCTACCCTCGGTGAAAAACTGTTTTTT. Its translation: CASSPTLGEKLFF.

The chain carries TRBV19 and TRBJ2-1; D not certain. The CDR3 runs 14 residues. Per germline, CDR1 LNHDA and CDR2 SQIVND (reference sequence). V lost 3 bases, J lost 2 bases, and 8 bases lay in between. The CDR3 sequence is CASSITGTYNEQFF. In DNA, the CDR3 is TGTGCCAGTAGTATTACGGGTACCTACAATGAGCAGTTCTTC.

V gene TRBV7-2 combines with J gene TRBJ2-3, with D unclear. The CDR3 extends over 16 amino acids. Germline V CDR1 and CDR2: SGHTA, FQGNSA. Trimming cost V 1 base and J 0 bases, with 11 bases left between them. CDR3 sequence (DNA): TGTGCCAGCAGCTTAGACTGGATTGCTAGCACAGATACGCAGTATTTT. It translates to CASSLDWIASTDTQYF.

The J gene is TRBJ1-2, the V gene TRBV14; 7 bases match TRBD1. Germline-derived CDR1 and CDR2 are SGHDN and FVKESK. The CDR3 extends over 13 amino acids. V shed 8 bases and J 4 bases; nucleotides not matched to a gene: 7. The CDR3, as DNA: TGTGCCAGCGGACGACAGGGACCCTATGGCTACACCTTC. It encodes CASGRQGPYGYTF.

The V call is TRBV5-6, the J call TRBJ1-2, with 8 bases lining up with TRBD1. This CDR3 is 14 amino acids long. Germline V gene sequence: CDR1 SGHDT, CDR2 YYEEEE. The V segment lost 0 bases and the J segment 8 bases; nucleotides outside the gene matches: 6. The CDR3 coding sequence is TGTGCCAGCAGCTTGGGACAGGGGATAGAGGGCTACACCTTC. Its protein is CASSLGQGIEGYTF. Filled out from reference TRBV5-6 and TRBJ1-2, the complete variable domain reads DAGVTQSPTHLIKTRGQQVTLRCSPKSGHDTVSWYQQALGQGPQFIFQYYEEEERQRGNFPDRFSGHQFPNYSSELNVNALLLGDSALYLCASSLGQGIEGYTFGSGTRLTVV.

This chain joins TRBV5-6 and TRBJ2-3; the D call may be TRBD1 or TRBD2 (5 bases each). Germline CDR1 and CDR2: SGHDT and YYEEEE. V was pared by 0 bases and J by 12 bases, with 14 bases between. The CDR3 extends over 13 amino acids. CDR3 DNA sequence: TGTGCCAGCAGCTTGGGGGACGGGGTAACACAGTATTTT. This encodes CASSLGDGVTQYF.

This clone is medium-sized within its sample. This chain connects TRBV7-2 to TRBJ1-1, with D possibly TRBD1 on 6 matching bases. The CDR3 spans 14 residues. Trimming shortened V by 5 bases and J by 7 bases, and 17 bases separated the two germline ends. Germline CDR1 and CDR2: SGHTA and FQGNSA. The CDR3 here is CASSKSWGAGEAFF. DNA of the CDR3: TGTGCCAGCAGCAAATCTTGGGGGGCTGGTGAAGCTTTCTTT.

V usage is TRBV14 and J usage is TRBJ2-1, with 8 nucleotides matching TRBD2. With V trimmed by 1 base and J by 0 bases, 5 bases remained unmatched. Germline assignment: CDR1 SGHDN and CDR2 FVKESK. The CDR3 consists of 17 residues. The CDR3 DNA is TGTGCCAGCAGCCAAGCCAGCGGGAGTCTCTCCTACAATGAGCAGTTCTTC. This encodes CASSQASGSLSYNEQFF.